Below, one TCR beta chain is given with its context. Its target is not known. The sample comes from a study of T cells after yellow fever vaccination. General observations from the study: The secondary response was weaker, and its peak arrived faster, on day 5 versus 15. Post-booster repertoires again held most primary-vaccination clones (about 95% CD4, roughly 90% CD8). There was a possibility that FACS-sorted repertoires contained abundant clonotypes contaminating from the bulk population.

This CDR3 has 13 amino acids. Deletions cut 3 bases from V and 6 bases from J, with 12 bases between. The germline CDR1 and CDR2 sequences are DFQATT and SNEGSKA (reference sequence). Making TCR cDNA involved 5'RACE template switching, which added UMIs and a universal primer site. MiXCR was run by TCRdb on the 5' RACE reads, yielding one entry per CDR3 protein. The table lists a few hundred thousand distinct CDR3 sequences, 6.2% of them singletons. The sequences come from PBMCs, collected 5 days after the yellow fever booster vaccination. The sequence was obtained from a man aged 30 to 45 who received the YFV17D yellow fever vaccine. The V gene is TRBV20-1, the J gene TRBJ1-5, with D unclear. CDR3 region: CSASEGAGQPQHF. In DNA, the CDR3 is TGCAGTGCTAGTGAAGGCGCCGGTCAGCCCCAGCATTTT.